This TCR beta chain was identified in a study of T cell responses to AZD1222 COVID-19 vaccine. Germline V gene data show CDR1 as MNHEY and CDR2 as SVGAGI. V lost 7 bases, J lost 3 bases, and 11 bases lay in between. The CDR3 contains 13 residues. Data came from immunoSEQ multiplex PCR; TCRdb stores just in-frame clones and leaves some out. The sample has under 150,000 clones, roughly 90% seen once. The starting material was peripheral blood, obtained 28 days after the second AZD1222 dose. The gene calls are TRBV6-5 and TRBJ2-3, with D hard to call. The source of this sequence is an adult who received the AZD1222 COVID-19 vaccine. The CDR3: CASNSYRTDTQYF. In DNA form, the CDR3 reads TGTGCCAGCAACTCATACAGAACAGATACGCAGTATTTT.